The present TCR beta chain was sequenced within a study of blood T cell repertoires in COVID-19. Study context: Samples taken during acute and convalescent COVID-19 were collected in the United States, Italy and Spain. From T cells, B-cell-depleted T cells, or PBMCs came the material, which was cDNA or gDNA.

This clone was picked up one time. In the original workflow: The authors estimated nucleated cell counts from reference gene primer amplification. The method was immunoSEQ multiplex PCR; TCRdb's version includes in-frame clones alone and lacks a portion of them. Clone size and the V and J calls come from that table; the DNA yielded D and trimming. The table records over 150,000 clones, around nine tenths of them present only once. The CDR3 is 17 amino acids. Germline trimming cut 0 bases from V and 5 bases from J; bases unmatched to any gene: 12. CDR1 is SGHRS and CDR2 is YFSETQ in the germline V gene.

V usage is TRBV5-1 and J usage is TRBJ1-2, with 8 bases fitting TRBD1. The sequence was collected from a woman in her seventies with COVID-19, enrolled during active disease. Input material: peripheral blood. The CDR3 reads CASSLEGRGRQRYGYTF. Written as DNA, the CDR3 is TGCGCCAGCAGCTTGGAGGGCAGGGGGCGGCAGAGGTATGGCTACACCTTC.